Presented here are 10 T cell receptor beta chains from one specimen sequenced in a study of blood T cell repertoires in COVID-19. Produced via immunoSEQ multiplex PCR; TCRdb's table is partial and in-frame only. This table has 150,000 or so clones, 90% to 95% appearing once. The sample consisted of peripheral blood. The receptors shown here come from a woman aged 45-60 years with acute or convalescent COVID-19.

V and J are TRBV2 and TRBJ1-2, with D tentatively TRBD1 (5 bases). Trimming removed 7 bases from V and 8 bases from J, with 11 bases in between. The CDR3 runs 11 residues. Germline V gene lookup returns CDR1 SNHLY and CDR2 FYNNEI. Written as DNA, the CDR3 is TGTGCCAGCACCCACAAGGGGGGCTACACCTTC. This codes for CASTHKGGYTF.

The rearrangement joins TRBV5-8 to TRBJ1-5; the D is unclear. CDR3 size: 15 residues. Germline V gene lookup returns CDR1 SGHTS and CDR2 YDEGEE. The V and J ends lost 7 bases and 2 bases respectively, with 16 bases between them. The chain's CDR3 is CASAFYVGGNQPQHF. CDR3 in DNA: TGTGCCAGCGCCTTTTATGTCGGGGGCAATCAGCCCCAGCATTTT.

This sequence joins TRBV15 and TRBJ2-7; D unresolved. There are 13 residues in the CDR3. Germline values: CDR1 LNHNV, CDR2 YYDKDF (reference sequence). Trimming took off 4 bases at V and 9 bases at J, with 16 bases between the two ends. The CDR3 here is CATSIKLSTGQYF. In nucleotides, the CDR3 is TGTGCCACCAGCATCAAACTGAGTACGGGGCAGTACTTC.

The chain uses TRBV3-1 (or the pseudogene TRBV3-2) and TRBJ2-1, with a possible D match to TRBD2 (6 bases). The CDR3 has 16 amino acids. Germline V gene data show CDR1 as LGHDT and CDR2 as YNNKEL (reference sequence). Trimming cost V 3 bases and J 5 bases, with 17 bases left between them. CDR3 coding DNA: TGTGCCAGCAGCCAGATTCTCGGGGCGGGGAACAATGAGCAGTTCTTC. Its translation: CASSQILGAGNNEQFF.

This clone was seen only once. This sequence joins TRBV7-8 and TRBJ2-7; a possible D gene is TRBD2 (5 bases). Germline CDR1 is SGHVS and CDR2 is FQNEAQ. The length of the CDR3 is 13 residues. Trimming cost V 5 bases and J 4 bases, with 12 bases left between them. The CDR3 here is CASSQDGVYEQYF. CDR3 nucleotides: TGTGCCAGCAGCCAAGACGGGGTTTACGAGCAGTACTTC.

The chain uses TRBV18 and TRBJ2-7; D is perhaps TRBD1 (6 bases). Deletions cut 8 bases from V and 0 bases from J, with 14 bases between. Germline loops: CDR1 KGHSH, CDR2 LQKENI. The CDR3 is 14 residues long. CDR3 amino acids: CASQADRNSYEQYF. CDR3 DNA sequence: TGTGCCAGCCAAGCCGACAGGAACTCCTACGAGCAGTACTTC.

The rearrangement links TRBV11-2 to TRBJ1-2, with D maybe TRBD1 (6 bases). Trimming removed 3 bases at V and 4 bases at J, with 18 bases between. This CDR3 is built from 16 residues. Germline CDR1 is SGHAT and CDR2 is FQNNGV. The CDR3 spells CASSFPGTLTPYGYTF. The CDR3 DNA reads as TGTGCCAGCAGCTTTCCCGGGACACTTACTCCCTATGGCTACACCTTC.

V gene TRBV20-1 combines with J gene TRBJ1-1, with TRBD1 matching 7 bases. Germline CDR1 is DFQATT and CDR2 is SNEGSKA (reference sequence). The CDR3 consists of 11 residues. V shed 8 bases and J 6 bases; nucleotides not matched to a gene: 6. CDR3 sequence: CSFTGQPEAFF. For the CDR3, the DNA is TGCAGTTTCACGGGACAGCCTGAAGCTTTCTTT.

The CDR3 DNA is TGCGCCAGCAGCCGAGCCGGGACAGTCTCGAACACTGAAGCTTTCTTT. As protein: CASSRAGTVSNTEAFF. This chain connects TRBV5-1 to TRBJ1-1; 7 bases map to TRBD1. Germline lookup yields CDR1 SGHRS and CDR2 YFSETQ. This CDR3 is 16 amino acids long. Trimming at V came to 4 bases and at J to 1 base, leaving 10 bases not matched to a gene.

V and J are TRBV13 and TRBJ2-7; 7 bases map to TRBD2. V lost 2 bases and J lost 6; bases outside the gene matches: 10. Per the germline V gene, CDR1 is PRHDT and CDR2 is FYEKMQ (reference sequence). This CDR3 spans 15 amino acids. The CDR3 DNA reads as TGTGCCAGCAGCTTAAGGCGGGAGTGGGGCTTCGAGCAGTACTTC. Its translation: CASSLRREWGFEQYF.